Below, one TCR beta chain is given with its context. Its antigen is not known. The data derive from a study of cytomegalovirus exposure and HLA in healthy donors. Looking at the study overall: Among the 398 genotyped donors, 65% to 85% were placed in the Caucasian-associated ancestry cluster. Findings and caveats of the study: Sequencing probably produced one cluster of sequence variants that were highly shared. Most TCR sequences were uncommon, yet certain public TCRs appeared in many donors.

Vbeta (60) and Jbeta (13) primers were used in the PCR. TCRdb's table, derived via immunoSEQ multiplex PCR, lists solely in-frame clones and lacks some. The table shows around 130,000 clones, with under 85% occurring only once. The specimen sequenced was PBMCs. This TCR was recovered from a man younger than 35 in good health and CMV-seropositive.

The CDR3 DNA sequence: TGCGCCAGCAGCCAAGAGAGCCGGAGACTAGCGGACTACACAGATACGCAGTATTTT. Protein product: CASSQESRRLADYTDTQYF. V is TRBV4-1 and J is TRBJ2-3, with TRBD2 identical over 9 bases. CDR1 and CDR2 (germline): MGHRA, YSYEKL. The junction had 12 bases not matched to a gene; V was cut back by 0 bases and J by 2 bases. This CDR3 has 19 residues.